The sequence of this T cell receptor (beta chain) was determined in a study of cytomegalovirus exposure and HLA in healthy donors. Study-level results: The study put under 200 TCR beta chains on its list as cytomegalovirus-associated. Accurate predictions that matched the HLA-A and HLA-B alleles of most subjects were reportedly made from TCR beta sequences. A later analysis revealed that TCR association rates differed between HLA loci, peaking at DRB1 and bottoming out at HLA-C. Researchers had no immune exposure information except CMV serostatus available.

V shed 1 base and J shed 5 bases, with 14 bases lying between them. Germline V lookup: CDR1 SEHNR, CDR2 FQNEAQ (reference sequence). This CDR3 is built from 15 residues. On this clone itself: Its target is not known.

PCR used 60 Vbeta primers and 13 Jbeta primers. The data were produced by immunoSEQ multiplex PCR, yet TCRdb's version contains in-frame clones alone and is incomplete. The repertoire has 160,000 or so clones, about 80% of them found once; the top ten carry roughly 5.8%. The TCR comes from a man aged 35 to 55 in good health and CMV-seropositive. The chain uses TRBV7-9 and TRBJ2-5, with a possible D match to TRBD1 (6 bases). What was sequenced was PBMCs. The CDR3 coding sequence is TGTGCCAGCAGCTTAGTAGGCAGGGGTTCGGAGACCCAGTACTTC. It is translated as CASSLVGRGSETQYF.